This paragraph reports one TCR beta chain. This CDR3 is 15 amino acids long. Trimming took 3 bases from V and 2 from J, leaving 17 bases between them. Germline values: CDR1 DFQATT, CDR2 SNEGSKA (reference sequence). This specimen belongs to a study of T-cell reconstitution after alpha-beta-depleted transplantation in children. Unique molecular identifiers featured in how the TCRbeta library was prepared. TCRdb analysed the PCR reads with MiXCR anew, one entry per CDR3 protein. The sample includes 490,000 or so distinct CDR3 sequences, approximately 12% of them seen just once. Sequenced material: PBMCs from the stem cell graft donor, taken from the stem cell graft. The genes are TRBV20-1 and TRBJ2-7, with D perhaps matching TRBD1 or TRBD2 (5 bases each). The receptor was isolated from a human donor who donated a stem cell graft to a child with combined immunodeficiency. The CDR3, as DNA: TGCAGTGCTAGTTTCGGGACGGAGCTGGCCTACGAGCAGTACTTC. This sequence encodes CSASFGTELAYEQYF.